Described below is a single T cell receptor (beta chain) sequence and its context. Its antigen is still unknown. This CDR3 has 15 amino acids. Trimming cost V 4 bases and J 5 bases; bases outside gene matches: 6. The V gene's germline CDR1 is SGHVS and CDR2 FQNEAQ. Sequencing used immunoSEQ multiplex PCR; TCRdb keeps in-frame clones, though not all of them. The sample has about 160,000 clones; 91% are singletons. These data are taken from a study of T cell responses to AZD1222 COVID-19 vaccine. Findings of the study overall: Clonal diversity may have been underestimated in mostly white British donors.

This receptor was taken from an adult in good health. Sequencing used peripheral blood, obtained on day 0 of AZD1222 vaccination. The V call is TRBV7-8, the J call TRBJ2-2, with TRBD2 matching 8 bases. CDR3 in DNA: TGTGCCAGCAGCTCAGATAGCGGGAAAACCGGGGAGCTGTTTTTT. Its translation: CASSSDSGKTGELFF. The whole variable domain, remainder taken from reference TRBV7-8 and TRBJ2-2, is GAGVSQSPRYKVAKRGQDVALRCDPISGHVSLFWYQQALGQGPEFLTYFQNEAQLDKSGLPSDRFFAERPEGSVSTLKIQRTQQEDSAVYLCASSSDSGKTGELFFGEGSRLTVL.